This T cell receptor (beta chain) was documented in a study of cytomegalovirus exposure and HLA in healthy donors. The PCR was carried out with 60 Vbeta primers and 13 Jbeta primers. Profiling relied on immunoSEQ multiplex PCR, and the TCRdb table lists in-frame clones only, not all of them. Recorded for this sample: 90,000 to 120,000 clones. It was healthy bone marrow donors who served as donors. There are 14 residues in the CDR3. Trimming removed 1 base at V and 2 bases at J, with 9 bases between. CDR1 and CDR2 (germline): SGHAT, FQNNGV. The sequencing input was PBMCs. V is TRBV11-2 and J is TRBJ2-7; TRBD1 is a possible D gene (5 bases). The source is a man over 45 in good health and CMV-seronegative. The CDR3 bases are TGTGCCAGCAGCTTAGGCAGGGCCACCTACGAGCAGTACTTC. It specifies CASSLGRATYEQYF.